The T cell receptor (beta chain) described here comes from a study of regulatory T cells in long-lasting Graves disease. Study outcomes and limitations: Possibly, too few samples lowered accuracy. Those with persistent Graves' had less TCR diversity than newly diagnosed patients. There were preferences for TRBV28, TRBJ1-2 and TRBJ2-5 in persistent disease.

The V end lost 8 bases, the J end lost 4 bases, and 14 bases lay between the germline ends. CDR1 SGHAT and CDR2 FQNNGV come from the germline V gene. The CDR3 extends over 14 amino acids. Regarding time point: persistent/refractory GD, antithyroid drugs over 5 years with positive TRAb. The TCR library was made from RNA that had been extracted from PBMCs in TRIzol. In this cohort, patients came from an endocrinology department located in Xi'an, China. Assembly of TCR beta libraries relied on iRepertoire HTBI primers together with Arm-PCR of CDR3 regions. TCRdb re-derived calls from the multiplex PCR reads in MiXCR, one entry per CDR3 protein. This table has 400,000 to 450,000 distinct CDR3 sequences, around a quarter appearing once. Of note for this clonotype: The antigen is not known.

The clonotype was recovered from a female donor with Graves disease. This specimen was peripheral blood mononuclear cells (PBMCs), taken when the disease was refractory, from a patient treated with antithyroid drugs. The rearrangement joins TRBV11-2 to TRBJ2-2; D unclear. The CDR3 loop is CASLRVWGTGELFF. DNA for the CDR3: TGTGCCAGCCTTCGGGTCTGGGGCACCGGGGAGCTGTTTTTT.